One sample yielded the 4 T cell receptor beta chains listed below, sequenced in a study of neurological immune-mediated disorders. TCRdb re-derived calls from the 5' RACE reads in MiXCR, one entry per CDR3 protein. The sample includes 45,000 to 55,000 distinct CDR3 sequences, around 5.3% of them seen just once. Specimen: CD4+ T cells from blood. Receptor source: a woman aged 18-29 years with multiple sclerosis.

This clonotype was counted at least ten times. The rearrangement links TRBV6-5 to TRBJ1-1, with D perhaps TRBD1 (5 bases). V was pared by 3 bases and J by 1 base, with 9 bases between. Germline CDR1 MNHEY, CDR2 SVGAGI. The CDR3 is 14 amino acids. The CDR3 DNA reads TGTGCCAGCAGTTATGGCAGGGAGAACACTGAAGCTTTCTTT. Protein: CASSYGRENTEAFF.

V is TRBV6-5 and J is TRBJ1-1; 11 bases agree with TRBD1. Looked up from germline, CDR1 is MNHEY and CDR2 is SVGAGI. The CDR3 totals 17 residues. With 0 bases clipped from V and 1 base from J, the junction kept 4 bases outside the gene matches. The CDR3 coding sequence is TGTGCCAGCAGTTACTCCAAGGACAGGGGGCGGAACACTGAAGCTTTCTTT. This translates into CASSYSKDRGRNTEAFF.

Many counts were recorded for this clonotype. The chain has TRBV29-1 and TRBJ1-5; possible D gene TRBD1, 5 bases. V dropped 6 bases and J dropped 7 bases, with 16 bases sitting between them. The CDR3 contains 13 residues. Germline V gene sequence: CDR1 SQVTM, CDR2 ANQGSEA. Here the CDR3 reads CSVTGGGGQPQHF. The CDR3, as DNA: TGCAGCGTCACGGGCGGGGGAGGACAGCCCCAGCATTTT. Combining the CDR3 with reference TRBV29-1 and TRBJ1-5 gives the whole variable domain SAVISQKPSRDICQRGTSLTIQCQVDSQVTMMFWYRQQPGQSLTLIATANQGSEATYESGFVIDKFPISRPNLTFSTLTVSNMSPEDSSIYLCSVTGGGGQPQHFGDGTRLSIL.

There are many counts of this clonotype. At one boundary the junction diverges from the germline segment, which might be a read error. V is TRBV7-7 and J is TRBJ1-1; a weak D match, TRBD1 (6 bases). This CDR3 has 16 amino acids. CDR1 SSHAT and CDR2 FNYEAQ come from the germline V gene (reference sequence). The CDR3, as DNA: TGTGCTAGCAGCTCTTACCTTACTGAGGGGGACACTGAAGCTTTCTTT. This sequence encodes CASSSYLTEGDTEAFF.